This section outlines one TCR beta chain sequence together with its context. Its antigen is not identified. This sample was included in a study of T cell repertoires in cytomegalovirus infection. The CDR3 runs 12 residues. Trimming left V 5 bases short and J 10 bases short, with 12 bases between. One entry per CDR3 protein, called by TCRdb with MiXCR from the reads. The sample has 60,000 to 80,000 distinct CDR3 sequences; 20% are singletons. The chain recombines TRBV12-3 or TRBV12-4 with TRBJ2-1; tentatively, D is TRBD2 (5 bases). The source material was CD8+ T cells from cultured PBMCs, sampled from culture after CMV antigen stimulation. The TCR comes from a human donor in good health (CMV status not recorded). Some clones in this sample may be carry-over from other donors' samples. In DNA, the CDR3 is TGTGCCAGCAGTCTTACCCCGGGGGAGCAGTTCTTC. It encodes CASSLTPGEQFF.